These T cell receptor beta chains were read from a single sample in a study of T cells expressing NK-cell markers. TCRdb processed the 5' RACE reads again and assigns one entry to each CDR3 protein, with no DNA. With about 260,000 distinct CDR3 sequences in the sample, the ten largest clones hold 4% to 5%. The sample consisted of blood T cells: a sorted CD56 or NKG2C T cell subset, CD4+ or CD8+ T cells, or bulk PBMC T cells (not recorded which). The receptors shown here come from a woman aged 18 to 69 in good health. Each CDR3 is given with its conserved first and last residue.

>TRBV14|TRBJ2-1
CASSPRWGARNNEQFF
>TRBV12-3/TRBV12-4|TRBJ2-3
CASTSVNLGTDTQYF
>TRBV29-1|TRBJ1-6
CSVAAGTWGENSPLHF
>TRBV13|TRBJ1-2
CASSLAGGDGYTF
>TRBV2|TRBJ2-7
CASGPRERGYEQYF
>TRBV6-2/TRBV6-3|TRBJ2-2
CATLSGYTGELFF
>TRBV4-2|TRBJ2-5
CASSQDEGLTEYF
>TRBV5-4|TRBJ1-6
CASRGALGLGDSPLHF
>TRBV18|TRBJ2-6
CASSPPLDWTVSGANVLTF
>TRBV7-2|TRBJ2-7
CASSQREEQYF
>TRBV6-1|TRBJ2-1
CASSTLSREDLRQFF
>TRBV27|TRBJ2-3
CASSLGPWGLTDTQYF
>TRBV7-2|TRBJ2-4
CASSLVAELAKNIQYF
>TRBV7-2|TRBJ2-3
CASSLARLGGDSYTQYF
>TRBV4-3|TRBJ2-7
CASSQGTSGRSDTEQYF
>TRBV7-6|TRBJ2-1
CASSPHPPSVSSYNEQFF
>TRBV19|TRBJ1-2
CASSISPTGDNGYTF
>TRBV6-2/TRBV6-3|TRBJ2-3
CASTGPSSRDTQYF
>TRBV30|TRBJ1-1
CAWTVRTNTEAFF
>TRBV7-9|TRBJ2-5
CASTWTGATGTQYF
>TRBV4-1|TRBJ2-3
CASSLTSSKDTQYF
>TRBV4-2|TRBJ2-1
CASSQEPTGSYNEQFF
>TRBV20-1|TRBJ2-3
CSARDSGTDTQYF
>TRBV7-2|TRBJ2-1
CASSAISGRSYNEQFF
>TRBV7-9|TRBJ2-4
CASSWSTAKNIQYF
>TRBV20-1|TRBJ2-7
CSAPGQGTTSYEQYF
>TRBV5-5|TRBJ2-7
CASSPDNFYEQYF
>TRBV6-2/TRBV6-3|TRBJ2-1
CASSYSPFAGVYNEQFF
>TRBV7-8|TRBJ1-2
CASSPRDRKNGYTF
>TRBV28|TRBJ2-1
CASRLSGANYNEQFF
>TRBV1|TRBJ1-4
CTSSPAGGSHEKLFF
>TRBV7-2|TRBJ2-3
CASSLDSGRDSGTQYF
>TRBV5-1|TRBJ2-5
CASSPGAGSETQYF
>TRBV27|TRBJ1-2
CASSPRSGQNYGYTF
>TRBV15|TRBJ1-1
CATSRPAYTEAFF
>TRBV24-1|TRBJ1-6
CAPRHWPGNSPLHF
>TRBV7-3|TRBJ1-1
CASSLIGQAGTEAFF
>TRBV28|TRBJ2-7
CASRAGTSVTYEQYF
>TRBV11-2|TRBJ1-1
CASSLNGGGSAEAFF
>TRBV6-2/TRBV6-3|TRBJ1-1
CASRRGSEAFF
>TRBV6-1|TRBJ1-5
CASRLQDPGQPQHF
>TRBV20-1|TRBJ2-5
CSARRTAQETQYF
>TRBV19|TRBJ2-3
CASRQPQGLAGGPGADTQYF
>TRBV28|TRBJ2-2
CASSRTGKSGELFF
>TRBV29-1|TRBJ2-1
CSVGWKRYNEQFF
>TRBV19|TRBJ1-5
CASSIAGQYNQPQHF
>TRBV27|TRBJ2-7
CASSPLGLALSSYEQYF
>TRBV5-5|TRBJ2-4
CASSLGGRGGDIQYF
>TRBV20-1|TRBJ2-4
CSAHRDSKNIQYF
>TRBV14|TRBJ1-1
CASSQGWRTGLSEAFF
>TRBV4-1|TRBJ2-1
CASSQGGRRYNEQFF